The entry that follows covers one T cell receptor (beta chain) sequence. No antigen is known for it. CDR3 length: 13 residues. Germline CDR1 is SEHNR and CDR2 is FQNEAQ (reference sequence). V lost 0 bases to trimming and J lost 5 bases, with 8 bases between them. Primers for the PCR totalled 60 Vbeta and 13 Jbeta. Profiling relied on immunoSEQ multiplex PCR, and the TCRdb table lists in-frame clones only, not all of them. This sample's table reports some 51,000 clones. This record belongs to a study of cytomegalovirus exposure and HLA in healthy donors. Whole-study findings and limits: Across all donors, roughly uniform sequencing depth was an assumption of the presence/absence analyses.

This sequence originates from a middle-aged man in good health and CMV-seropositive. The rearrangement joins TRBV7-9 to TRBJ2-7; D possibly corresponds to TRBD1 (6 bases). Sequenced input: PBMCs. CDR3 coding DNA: TGTGCCAGCAGCTTAGCAGGGGGTAACGAGCAGTACTTC. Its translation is CASSLAGGNEQYF.